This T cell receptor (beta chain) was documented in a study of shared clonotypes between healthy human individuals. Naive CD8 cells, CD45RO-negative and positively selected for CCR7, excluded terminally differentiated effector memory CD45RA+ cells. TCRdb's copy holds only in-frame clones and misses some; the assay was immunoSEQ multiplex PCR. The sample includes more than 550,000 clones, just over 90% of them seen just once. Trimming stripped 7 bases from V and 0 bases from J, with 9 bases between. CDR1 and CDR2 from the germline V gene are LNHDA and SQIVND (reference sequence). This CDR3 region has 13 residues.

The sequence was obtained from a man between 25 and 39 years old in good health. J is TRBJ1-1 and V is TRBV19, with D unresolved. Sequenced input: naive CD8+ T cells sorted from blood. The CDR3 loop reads CASNHNMNTEAFF. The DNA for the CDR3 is TGTGCCAGTAATCACAATATGAACACTGAAGCTTTCTTT.